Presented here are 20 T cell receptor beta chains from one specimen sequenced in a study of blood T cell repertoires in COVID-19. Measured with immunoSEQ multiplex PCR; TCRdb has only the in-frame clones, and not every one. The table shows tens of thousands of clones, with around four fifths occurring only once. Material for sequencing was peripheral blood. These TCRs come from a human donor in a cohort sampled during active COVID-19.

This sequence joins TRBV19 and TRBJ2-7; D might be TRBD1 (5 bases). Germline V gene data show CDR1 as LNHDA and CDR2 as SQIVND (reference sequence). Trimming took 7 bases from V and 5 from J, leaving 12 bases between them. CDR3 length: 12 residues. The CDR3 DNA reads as TGTGCCAGTAATTCAGGGCTCCACGAGCAGTACTTC. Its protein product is CASNSGLHEQYF.

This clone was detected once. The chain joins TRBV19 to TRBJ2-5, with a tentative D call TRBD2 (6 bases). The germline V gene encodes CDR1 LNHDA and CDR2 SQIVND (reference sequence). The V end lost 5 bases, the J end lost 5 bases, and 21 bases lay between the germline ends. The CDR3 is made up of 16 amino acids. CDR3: CASSRPYPGREETQYF. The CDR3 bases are TGTGCCAGTAGTCGGCCCTATCCCGGACGGGAGGAGACCCAGTACTTC.

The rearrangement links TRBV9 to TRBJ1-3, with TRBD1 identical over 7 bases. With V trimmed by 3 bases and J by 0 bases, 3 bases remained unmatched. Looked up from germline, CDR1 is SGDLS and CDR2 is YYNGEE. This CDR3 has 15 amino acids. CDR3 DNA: TGTGCCAGCAGCGCGACAGGGCTCTCTGGAAACACCATATATTTT. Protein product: CASSATGLSGNTIYF.

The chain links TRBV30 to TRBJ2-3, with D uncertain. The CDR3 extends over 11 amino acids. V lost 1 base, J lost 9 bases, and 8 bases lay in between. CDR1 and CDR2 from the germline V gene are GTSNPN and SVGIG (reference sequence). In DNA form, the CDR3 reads TGTGCCTGGAGTGATGAGATCACGCAGTATTTT. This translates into CAWSDEITQYF.

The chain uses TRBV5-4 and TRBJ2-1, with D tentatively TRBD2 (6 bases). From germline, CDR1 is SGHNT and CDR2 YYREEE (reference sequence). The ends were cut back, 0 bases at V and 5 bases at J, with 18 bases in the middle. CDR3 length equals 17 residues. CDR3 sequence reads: CASSLVDLEGPNNEQFF. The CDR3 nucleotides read TGTGCCAGCAGCTTGGTGGACTTGGAGGGACCTAACAATGAGCAGTTCTTC.

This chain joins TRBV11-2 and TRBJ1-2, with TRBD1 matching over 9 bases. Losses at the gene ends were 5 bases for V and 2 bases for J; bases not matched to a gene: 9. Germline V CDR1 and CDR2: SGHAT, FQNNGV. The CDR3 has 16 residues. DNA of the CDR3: TGTGCCAGCAGCCGAACTCAGACAGGGGGAAACTATGGCTACACCTTC. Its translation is CASSRTQTGGNYGYTF.

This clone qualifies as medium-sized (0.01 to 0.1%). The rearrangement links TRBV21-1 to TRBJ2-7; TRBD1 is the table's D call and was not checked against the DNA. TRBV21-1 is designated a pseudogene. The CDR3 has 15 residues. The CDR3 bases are TGTGCCAGCAGCAAAGTAGGGACAGATGCCTACGAGCAGTACTTC. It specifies CASSKVGTDAYEQYF.

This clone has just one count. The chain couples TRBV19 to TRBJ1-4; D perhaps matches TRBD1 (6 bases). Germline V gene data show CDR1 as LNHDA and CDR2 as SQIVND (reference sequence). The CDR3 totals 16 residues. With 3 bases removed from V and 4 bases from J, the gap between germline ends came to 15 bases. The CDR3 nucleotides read TGTGCCAGTAGTATTCGGGCCCAGGGGTATAATGAAAAACTGTTTTTT. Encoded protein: CASSIRAQGYNEKLFF.

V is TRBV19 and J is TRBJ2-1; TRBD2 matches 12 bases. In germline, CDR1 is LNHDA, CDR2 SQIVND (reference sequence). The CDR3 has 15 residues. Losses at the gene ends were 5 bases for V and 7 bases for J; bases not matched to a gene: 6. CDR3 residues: CASSLLAGGSNEQFF. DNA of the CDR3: TGTGCCAGTAGTTTACTAGCGGGAGGCTCGAATGAGCAGTTCTTC.

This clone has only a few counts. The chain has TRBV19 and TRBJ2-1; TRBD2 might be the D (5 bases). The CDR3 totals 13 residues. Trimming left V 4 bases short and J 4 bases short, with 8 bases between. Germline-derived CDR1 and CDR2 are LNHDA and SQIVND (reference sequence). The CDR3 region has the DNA TGTGCCAGTAGTACACGGAGGTACAATGAGCAGTTCTTC. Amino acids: CASSTRRYNEQFF.

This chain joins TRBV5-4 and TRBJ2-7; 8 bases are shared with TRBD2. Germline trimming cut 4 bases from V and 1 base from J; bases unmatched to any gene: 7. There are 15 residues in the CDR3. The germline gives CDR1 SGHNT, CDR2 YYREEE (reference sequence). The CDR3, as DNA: TGTGCCAGCAGCCCCAAGGCGGGGGGATCCTACGAGCAGTACTTC. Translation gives CASSPKAGGSYEQYF.

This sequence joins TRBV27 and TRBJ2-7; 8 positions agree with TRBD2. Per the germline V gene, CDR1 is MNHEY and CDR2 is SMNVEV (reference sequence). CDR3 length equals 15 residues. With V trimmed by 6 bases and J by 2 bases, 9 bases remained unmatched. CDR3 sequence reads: CASSGRVAGTYEQYF. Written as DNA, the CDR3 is TGTGCCAGCAGCGGTCGGGTAGCGGGGACCTACGAGCAGTACTTC.

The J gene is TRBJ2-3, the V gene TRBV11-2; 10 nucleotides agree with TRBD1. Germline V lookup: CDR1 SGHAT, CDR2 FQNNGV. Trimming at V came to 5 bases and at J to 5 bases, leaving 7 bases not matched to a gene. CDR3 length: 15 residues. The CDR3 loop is CASSPGTGVGDTQYF. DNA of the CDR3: TGTGCCAGCAGCCCGGGGACAGGGGTTGGAGATACGCAGTATTTT.

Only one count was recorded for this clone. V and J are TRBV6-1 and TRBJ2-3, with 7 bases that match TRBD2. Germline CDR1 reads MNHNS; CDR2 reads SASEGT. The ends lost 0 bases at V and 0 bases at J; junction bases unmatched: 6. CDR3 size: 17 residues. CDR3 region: CASSEALSGISTDTQYF. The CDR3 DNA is TGTGCCAGCAGTGAAGCGCTCAGCGGGATAAGCACAGATACGCAGTATTTT.

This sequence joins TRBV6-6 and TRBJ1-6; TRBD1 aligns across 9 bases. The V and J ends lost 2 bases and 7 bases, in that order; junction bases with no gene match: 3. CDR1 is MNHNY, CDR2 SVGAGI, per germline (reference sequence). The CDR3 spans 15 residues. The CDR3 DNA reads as TGTGCCAGCAGTTACGACAGGGGGTCCAATTCACCCCTCCACTTT. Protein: CASSYDRGSNSPLHF.

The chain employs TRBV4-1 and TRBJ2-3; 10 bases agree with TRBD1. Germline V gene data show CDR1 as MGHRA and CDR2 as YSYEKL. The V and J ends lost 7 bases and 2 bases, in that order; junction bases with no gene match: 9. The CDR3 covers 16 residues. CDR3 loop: CASTPDRGLYTDTQYF. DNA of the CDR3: TGCGCCAGCACCCCAGACAGGGGGCTATACACAGATACGCAGTATTTT.

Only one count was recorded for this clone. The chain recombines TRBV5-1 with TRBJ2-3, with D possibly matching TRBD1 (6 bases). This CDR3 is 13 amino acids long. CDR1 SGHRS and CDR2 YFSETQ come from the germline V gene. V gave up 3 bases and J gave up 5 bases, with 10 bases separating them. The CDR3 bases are TGCGCCAGCAGCTCGACAGGCCTAGATACGCAGTATTTT. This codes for CASSSTGLDTQYF.

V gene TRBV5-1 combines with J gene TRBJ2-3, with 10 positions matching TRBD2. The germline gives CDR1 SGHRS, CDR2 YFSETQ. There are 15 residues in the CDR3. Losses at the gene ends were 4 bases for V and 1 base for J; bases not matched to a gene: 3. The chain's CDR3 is CASSTSGARTDTQYF. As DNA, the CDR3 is TGCGCCAGCAGCACTAGCGGGGCGCGCACAGATACGCAGTATTTT.

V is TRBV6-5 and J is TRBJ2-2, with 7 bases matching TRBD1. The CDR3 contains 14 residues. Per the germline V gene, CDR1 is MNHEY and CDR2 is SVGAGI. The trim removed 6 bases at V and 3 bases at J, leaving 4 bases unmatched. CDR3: CASSQGQYTGELFF. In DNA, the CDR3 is TGTGCCAGCAGCCAGGGACAGTACACCGGGGAGCTGTTTTTT.

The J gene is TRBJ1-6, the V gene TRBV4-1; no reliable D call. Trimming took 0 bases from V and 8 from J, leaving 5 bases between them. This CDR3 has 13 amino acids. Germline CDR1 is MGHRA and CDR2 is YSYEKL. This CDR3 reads CASSQDEYSPLHF. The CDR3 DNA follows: TGCGCCAGCAGCCAAGATGAGTATTCACCCCTCCACTTT.